This T cell receptor (beta chain) was sequenced in a study of CD8+CD57+ T cells in acquired aplastic anemia. Regarding the study as a whole: Patients and controls turned out to have 25 to 35 CD8+ CDR3 sequences in common.

Patients chosen for sequencing had shown CD8+CD57+ cell expansion by flow cytometry. A severe acquired aplastic anemia diagnosis applied to all patients. This clonotype was seen only once. Antigen: not known. Template material for TCR beta VDJ and CDR3 profiling consisted of genomic DNA. One entry per CDR3 protein, called by TCRdb with MiXCR from the reads. The sample carries some 120,000 distinct CDR3 sequences, over 55% recorded once. Sequenced input: sorted CD4+, CD8+, or CD8+CD57+ T cells (not recorded which) from PBMCs. This TCR came from a human donor with aplastic anemia.

The CDR3 DNA follows: TGCAGCGTTCCGAGACAGGGAAGAGAGACCCAGTACTTC. This sequence encodes CSVPRQGRETQYF. The chain combines TRBV29-1 with TRBJ2-5; TRBD1 agrees at 7 bases. The CDR3 is 13 amino acids. With V trimmed by 5 bases and J by 4 bases, 7 bases remained unmatched. CDR1 and CDR2 from the germline V gene are SQVTM and ANQGSEA.